Listed below are T cell receptor beta chains from one sample, sequenced in a study of blood T cell repertoires in COVID-19. The repertoire was sequenced with immunoSEQ multiplex PCR; TCRdb's copy has only in-frame clones and lacks some. The table records 330,000 or so clones, 92% of them present only once. The specimen was PBMCs or T cells enriched from blood (not recorded which). The receptors come from a woman in her 30s who had recovered from COVID-19. The CDR3 runs from the conserved cysteine through the conserved F or W. Fields, in order: CDR3 protein, J gene, V gene.

CDR3 protein: CASRPSSSNEQYF
J gene: TRBJ2-7
V gene: TRBV2

CDR3 protein: CASSQRQAFNSPLHF
J gene: TRBJ1-6
V gene: TRBV6-6

CDR3 protein: CASRPGTGGNEQFF
J gene: TRBJ2-1
V gene: TRBV5-1

CDR3 protein: CASNFAGETYTEAFF
J gene: TRBJ1-1
V gene: TRBV19

CDR3 protein: CASSLNLRRTYEQYF
J gene: TRBJ2-7
V gene: TRBV7-2

CDR3 protein: CATSDHSTGRPQHF
J gene: TRBJ1-5
V gene: TRBV24-1

CDR3 protein: CASSSGGTNTEAFF
J gene: TRBJ1-1
V gene: TRBV28

CDR3 protein: CASSNPGQGVNTEAFF
J gene: TRBJ1-1
V gene: TRBV28

CDR3 protein: CASSLEGRYSNQPQHF
J gene: TRBJ1-5
V gene: TRBV7-8

CDR3 protein: CASRRTGLETQYF
J gene: TRBJ2-5
V gene: TRBV2

CDR3 protein: CASSEFRTYNSPLHF
J gene: TRBJ1-6
V gene: TRBV6-1